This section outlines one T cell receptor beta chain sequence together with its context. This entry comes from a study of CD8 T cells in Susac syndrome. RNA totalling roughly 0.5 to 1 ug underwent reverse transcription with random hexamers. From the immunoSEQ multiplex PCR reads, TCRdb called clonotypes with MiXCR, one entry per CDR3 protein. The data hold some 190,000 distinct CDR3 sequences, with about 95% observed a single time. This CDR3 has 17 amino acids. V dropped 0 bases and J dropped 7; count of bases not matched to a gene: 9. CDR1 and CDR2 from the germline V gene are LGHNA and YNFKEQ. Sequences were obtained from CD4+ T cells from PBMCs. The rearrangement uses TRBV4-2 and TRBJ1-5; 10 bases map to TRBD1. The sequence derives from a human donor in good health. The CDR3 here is CASSQDPRQGAWQPQHF. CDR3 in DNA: TGTGCCAGCAGCCAAGATCCCCGACAGGGGGCATGGCAGCCCCAGCATTTT.